The rows below give T cell receptor beta chains drawn from one sample of a study of cytomegalovirus exposure and HLA in healthy donors. The repertoire was sequenced with immunoSEQ multiplex PCR; TCRdb's copy has only in-frame clones and lacks some. This sample yields 100,000 to 150,000 clones, of which roughly 79% are seen a single time; less than 2% belongs to the top ten. The sequencing sample was made of PBMCs. The source is a woman in her forties in good health and CMV-seronegative. CDR3s include the opening cysteine and the closing phenylalanine or tryptophan. Fields, in order: V gene, J gene, D gene, clone size, CDR3 DNA, CDR3 protein. The D gene is left open where the match is weak. Some rows have no size entry. The others give once, few or many, or a class for an expanded clone.

V gene: TRBV19
J gene: TRBJ1-1
D gene: TRBD1
clone size: NA
CDR3 DNA: TGTGCCAGTAGTAGCCTCGGACAGGGCGACACTGAAGCTTTCTTT
CDR3 protein: CASSSLGQGDTEAFF

V gene: TRBV5-1
J gene: TRBJ2-7
D gene: TRBD2
clone size: few
CDR3 DNA: TGCGCCAGCAGCCTTGGACTAGCGGGGGCCTACGAGCAGTACTTC
CDR3 protein: CASSLGLAGAYEQYF

V gene: TRBV30
J gene: TRBJ2-1
D gene: NA
clone size: few
CDR3 DNA: TGTGCCTGGAGTGGAGAGGGGGACAATGAGCAGTTCTTC
CDR3 protein: CAWSGEGDNEQFF

V gene: TRBV11-3
J gene: TRBJ2-4
D gene: NA
clone size: few
CDR3 DNA: TGTGCCAGCAGCCTGACCGAGGGCAGTCAGTACTTC
CDR3 protein: CASSLTEGSQYF

V gene: TRBV5-1
J gene: TRBJ2-1
D gene: TRBD1
clone size: once
CDR3 DNA: TGCGCCAGCAGCTTGGGACAGGGGTACAATGAGCAGTTCTTC
CDR3 protein: CASSLGQGYNEQFF

V gene: TRBV27
J gene: TRBJ1-1
D gene: NA
clone size: NA
CDR3 DNA: TGTGCCAGCAAAGTAGTGGTTTCGAACACTGAAGCTTTCTTT
CDR3 protein: CASKVVVSNTEAFF

V gene: TRBV6-4
J gene: TRBJ1-1
D gene: TRBD1
clone size: NA
CDR3 DNA: TGTGCCAGCAGAGAAGAGACAGGGGCACCTGAAGCTTTCTTT
CDR3 protein: CASREETGAPEAFF

V gene: TRBV5-1
J gene: TRBJ1-2
D gene: NA
clone size: NA
CDR3 DNA: TGCGCCAGCAGCTTAGACAGCTATGGCTACACCTTC
CDR3 protein: CASSLDSYGYTF

V gene: TRBV28
J gene: TRBJ1-1
D gene: TRBD1
clone size: NA
CDR3 DNA: TGTGCCAGCATCCCGGGACAGGGGACCACTGAAGCTTTCTTT
CDR3 protein: CASIPGQGTTEAFF

V gene: TRBV4-1
J gene: TRBJ2-5
D gene: NA
clone size: NA
CDR3 DNA: TGCGCCAGCAGCTCTTCCTCGGAGACCCAGTACTTC
CDR3 protein: CASSSSSETQYF